A selection of T cell receptor beta chains follows, all from one sample in a study of CD8+ T cells in alopecia areata. Some clones are missing from TCRdb's copy, which holds only in-frame ones; the method was immunoSEQ multiplex PCR. The sample has more than 130,000 clones; 65% to 90% are singletons. The sample was CD8+ T cells sorted from blood, taken at week 4, from a patient treated with tofacitinib. The receptor set was obtained from a human donor with alopecia areata. CDR3s include the opening cysteine and the closing phenylalanine or tryptophan. Clone size is stated in some rows and not others, as once, few, many or a class when expanded.

>.|TRBV5-6
CASSSLSGSGRITDTQYF
>once|TRBV15
CATSRGTGGPYEQYF
>.|TRBV2
CASSEAVYNEQFF
>.|TRBV11-2
CASSLAGGYQETQYF
>.|TRBV5-1
CASSPADDRGDYEQYF
>.|TRBV5-1
CASSLGRSSTDTQYF
>.|TRBV4-1
CASSQVGTGEGTQYF
>.|TRBV4-3
CASSQEVTDNEQFF
>.|TRBV27
CASSSLRDTLETQYF
>.|TRBV27
CASSRGSSYEQYF
>.|TRBV9
CASSVESMRDTDTQYF
>once|TRBV6-6
CASSSPGDTNTGELFF
>.|TRBV5-1
CASSSGTADYTF
>.|TRBV13
CASSPGLGSYNEQFF
>.|TRBV7-9
CASRPGTGELFF
>.|TRBV19
CASSSFGVRTQYF
>.|TRBV14
CASSHGNQPQHF
>.|TRBV30
CAWSPLRVTGELFF
>.|TRBV6-4
CASSVSGGTEAFF
>.|TRBV30
CAWSQNYEQYF
>.|TRBV6-5
CASSYSYRGPTEAFF
>.|TRBV7-3
CASSLGQGVNEQFF
>once|TRBV4-3
CASSQGGGGYNEQFF
>once|TRBV6-5
CASSYVGSYNEQFF
>.|TRBV4-1
CASSLAGTVGNQPQHF
>.|TRBV5-1
CASSLGTGPYEQYF
>.|TRBV29-1
CSVRPGTGFSYNEQFF
>.|TRBV19
CASSGRRGALSSYNEQFF
>.|TRBV7-6
CASSLPGGGPMNTEAFF
>.|TRBV15
CATSRDLSGATDTQYF
>.|TRBV6-1
CASGIQGTYGYTF
>once|TRBV7-2
CASSFRGQGNQPQHF
>.|TRBV29-1
CSVEDRWGQETQYF
>.|TRBV4-3
CASSQDTAGPLYNEQFF
>.|TRBV29-1
CSVEDAEYEQYF
>.|TRBV7-2
CASRNSGTQLSPLHF
>.|TRBV29-1
CSARTGYGYTF
>once|TRBV2
CASPGSGTGALMAQYF
>.|TRBV4-3
CASSQSGDSPLHF
>.|TRBV7-2
CASSWTSTYEQYF
>once|TRBV11-3
CATRESSYNSPLHF
>.|TRBV27
CASSGQGNSPLHF
>.|TRBV9
CASSVGSSGNTIYF
>.|TRBV20-1
CSARDGETQYF
>.|TRBV7-2
CASSLVKDGTDTQYF
>.|TRBV10-2
CATQGLNAYEQYF
>.|TRBV14
CASSQFVASGGNVETQYF
>.|TRBV6-5
CASSLGVYGELFF
>.|TRBV4-1
CASSQDSWTSTNTEAFF
>.|TRBV29-1
CSGLTGNGYTF
>.|TRBV7-9
CASSPTSTYDEQFF
>.|TRBV6-1
CAISPLYATDTQYF